The 26 T cell receptor beta chains given below trace back to one sample, sequenced in a study of cytomegalovirus exposure and HLA in healthy donors. The PCR employed 60 Vbeta primers together with 13 Jbeta primers. The method was immunoSEQ multiplex PCR; TCRdb's version includes in-frame clones alone and lacks a portion of them. Seen here are some 99,000 clones, roughly 80% observed once, and the top ten hold roughly 2%. The sample comprised PBMCs. The receptors stem from a man aged 35 to 55 in good health and CMV-seronegative.

This clone has just one count. This chain links TRBV2 with TRBJ2-7, with 12 bases aligning to TRBD2. Germline CDR1 and CDR2: SNHLY and FYNNEI. This CDR3 region has 15 residues. The J segment lost 3 bases and the V segment lost 9 bases, leaving 9 bases of the junction unmatched. The CDR3 region is CASSRLAGALYEQYF. CDR3 nucleotide sequence: TGTGCCAGTTCCCGACTAGCGGGGGCCCTCTACGAGCAGTACTTC.

This chain uses TRBV28 with TRBJ2-5, with 7 bases that match TRBD1. The tail of the sequence fits TRBJ2-7 better, so the J call may be wrong. Germline V gene lookup returns CDR1 MDHEN and CDR2 SYDVKM. The CDR3 sequence is 14 residues long. Here the CDR3 DNA reads TGTGCCAGCAGCCTTCCGGGACAGCTCTACGAGCAGTACTTC. Translating gives CASSLPGQLYEQYF.

This rearrangement joins TRBV27 to TRBJ2-7; D not resolved. The CDR3 contains 12 residues. Germline V gives CDR1 MNHEY, CDR2 SMNVEV (reference sequence). Trimming shortened V by 5 bases and J by 5 bases, and 10 bases separated the two germline ends. The CDR3 region is CASSTYRNEQYF. The CDR3 DNA reads TGTGCCAGCAGTACCTATCGCAACGAGCAGTACTTC.

This clone was seen more than once but under ten times. The rearrangement uses TRBV5-6 and TRBJ2-7; 8 positions match TRBD1. Trimming took 4 bases from V and 0 from J; bases not matched to a gene: 6. CDR1 and CDR2 (germline): SGHDT, YYEEEE. The CDR3 has 15 amino acids. CDR3 in DNA: TGTGCCAGCAGCCTAGGGACAGGCCTCTCCTACGAGCAGTACTTC. It translates to CASSLGTGLSYEQYF.

The rearrangement joins TRBV30 to TRBJ2-5; D is uncertain. This CDR3 region has 15 residues. With 1 base removed from V and 0 bases from J, the gap between germline ends came to 12 bases. Germline values: CDR1 GTSNPN, CDR2 SVGIG (reference sequence). The DNA of the CDR3 is TGTGCCTGGAGTGGCAGAGGCTGGTACCAAGAGACCCAGTACTTC. Translating gives CAWSGRGWYQETQYF.

J is TRBJ2-3 and V is TRBV11-2; D call uncertain. The CDR3 runs to 14 residues. V dropped 5 bases and J dropped 2 bases, with 11 bases sitting between them. Germline V gene data show CDR1 as SGHAT and CDR2 as FQNNGV. CDR3 bases: TGTGCCAGCAGCCCGACATTGAACACAGATACGCAGTATTTT. It specifies CASSPTLNTDTQYF.

The rearrangement joins TRBV25-1 to TRBJ2-7, with D possibly matching TRBD2 (5 bases). This CDR3 has 18 amino acids. Germline CDR1 is MGHDK and CDR2 is SYGVNS. V lost 2 bases, J lost 4 bases, and 24 bases lay in between. In nucleotides, the CDR3 is TGTGCCAGCAGTGAAGAAAGCCCCTTTTCGACGCGAGGGTACGAGCAGTACTTC. As protein: CASSEESPFSTRGYEQYF.

The chain joins TRBV15 to TRBJ1-1; tentative D call: TRBD1 (5 bases). The CDR3 sequence is 13 residues long. With 7 bases removed from V and 4 bases from J, the gap between germline ends came to 13 bases. The germline CDR1 and CDR2 sequences are LNHNV and YYDKDF (reference sequence). The CDR3 DNA reads as TGTGCCACCACGGCAGGGTTGAGCACTGAAGCTTTCTTT. Translating it yields CATTAGLSTEAFF. Using reference TRBV15 and TRBJ1-1 for the parts outside the CDR3, the full variable domain is DAMVIQNPRYQVTQFGKPVTLSCSQTLNHNVMYWYQQKSSQAPKLLFHYYDKDFNNEADTPDNFQSRRPNTSFCFLDIRSPGLGDTAMYLCATTAGLSTEAFFGQGTRLTVV.

The V call is TRBV7-9, the J call TRBJ1-2; tentative D call: TRBD1 (5 bases). CDR1 SEHNR and CDR2 FQNEAQ come from the germline V gene (reference sequence). The V end was cut by 1 base, the J end by 3 bases, with 12 bases between. This CDR3 comprises 15 residues. The CDR3 sequence is CASSLVGREDYGYTF. The CDR3 DNA follows: TGTGCCAGCAGCTTAGTCGGCAGGGAGGACTATGGCTACACCTTC.

This clone was counted once. The CDR3: CASRGALALSASNEQFF. CDR3 nucleotide sequence: TGCGCCAGCAGGGGCGCACTAGCGTTGTCAGCAAGCAATGAGCAGTTCTTC. The chain is built from TRBV4-1 and TRBJ2-1; 7 nucleotides agree with TRBD2. CDR3 length equals 17 residues. Germline V gene lookup returns CDR1 MGHRA and CDR2 YSYEKL. The ends lost 6 bases at V and 6 bases at J; junction bases unmatched: 17.

The chain combines TRBV28 with TRBJ2-1; D gene unclear. Trimming took off 10 bases at V and 3 bases at J, with 4 bases between the two ends. The germline V gene encodes CDR1 MDHEN and CDR2 SYDVKM. CDR3 length equals 10 residues. The CDR3 is CATLYNEQFF. In DNA, the CDR3 is TGTGCCACCCTCTACAATGAGCAGTTCTTC.

This clone was seen only once. The gene calls are TRBV5-4 and TRBJ2-5; tentatively, D is TRBD2 (7 bases). Germline values: CDR1 SGHNT, CDR2 YYREEE (reference sequence). The CDR3 consists of 15 residues. V was shortened by 0 bases and J by 5 bases, with 14 bases between the two germline ends. The CDR3 spells CASSLEGRGVETQYF. In DNA form, the CDR3 reads TGTGCCAGCAGCTTGGAGGGGAGGGGGGTGGAGACCCAGTACTTC.

This chain links TRBV7-9 with TRBJ1-2; weak D call: TRBD1 (6 bases). Between the trimmed V and J ends, which lost 0 bases and 4 bases, there was a span of 18 bases. This CDR3 region has 17 residues. CDR1 SEHNR and CDR2 FQNEAQ come from the germline V gene (reference sequence). The CDR3 DNA is TGTGCCAGCAGCTTAGCTACAGGGAGAAGAGTGGGCTATGGCTACACCTTC. It is translated as CASSLATGRRVGYGYTF.

This clone was detected only a few times. The chain employs TRBV19 and TRBJ2-2; 9 bases map to TRBD1. This CDR3 contains 13 residues. Germline V gene sequence: CDR1 LNHDA, CDR2 SQIVND (reference sequence). The V and J ends lost 7 bases and 8 bases, in that order; junction bases with no gene match: 5. The CDR3 is CASTQGALGELFF. The CDR3 DNA sequence: TGTGCCAGTACACAGGGGGCGCTTGGGGAGCTGTTTTTT.

This rearrangement joins TRBV15 to TRBJ1-6, with 7 bases aligning to TRBD1. The germline CDR1 and CDR2 sequences are LNHNV and YYDKDF (reference sequence). CDR3 size: 16 residues. After removal of 0 bases from V and 8 bases from J, the junction contained 7 bases not matched to a gene. CDR3 in amino acids: CATSRDYEGAYSPLHF. The CDR3 nucleotides read TGTGCCACCAGCAGAGATTATGAGGGGGCCTATTCACCCCTCCACTTT. Full variable domain (remainder filled in from reference TRBV15 and TRBJ1-6): DAMVIQNPRYQVTQFGKPVTLSCSQTLNHNVMYWYQQKSSQAPKLLFHYYDKDFNNEADTPDNFQSRRPNTSFCFLDIRSPGLGDTAMYLCATSRDYEGAYSPLHFGNGTRLTVT.

This chain connects TRBV5-5 to TRBJ1-6, with 8 bases fitting TRBD1. The CDR3 loop spans 16 amino acids. With V trimmed by 3 bases and J by 6 bases, 8 bases remained unmatched. Germline CDR1 is SGHKS and CDR2 is YYEKEE (reference sequence). The CDR3 DNA reads TGTGCCAGCAGCTCCGGACAGGGACCAGTTAATTCACCCCTCCACTTT. Its translation: CASSSGQGPVNSPLHF.

This chain connects TRBV29-1 to TRBJ2-3; 7 nucleotides line up with TRBD2. The CDR3 contains 12 residues. The germline gives CDR1 SQVTM, CDR2 ANQGSEA. V gave up 7 bases and J gave up 1 base; unmatched junction bases: 2. CDR3 sequence: CSAREGTDTQYF. As DNA, the CDR3 is TGCAGCGCACGGGAGGGCACAGATACGCAGTATTTT.

The chain carries TRBV7-2 and TRBJ2-5; D possibly corresponds to TRBD2 (6 bases). Germline CDR1 reads SGHTA; CDR2 reads FQGNSA. CDR3 length: 17 residues. V lost 1 base, J lost 5 bases, and 20 bases lay in between. The CDR3 DNA reads as TGTGCCAGCAGCTTAGGGGAGTTGGCGGGGAGTGGGGAGACCCAGTACTTC. Translating it yields CASSLGELAGSGETQYF.

The V gene is TRBV4-3, the J gene TRBJ1-3; maybe TRBD1 (5 bases). V was cut by 1 base and J by 3 bases, with 7 bases left in between. Germline V lookup: CDR1 LGHNA, CDR2 YSLEER. The CDR3 contains 14 residues. CDR3 residues: CASSQGGGGNTIYF. The CDR3 nucleotides are TGCGCCAGCAGCCAAGGGGGCGGTGGAAACACCATATATTTT.

The chain recombines TRBV11-3 with TRBJ2-5; possibly TRBD2 for D (6 bases). This CDR3 is built from 15 residues. The germline V and J ends were trimmed by 1 base and 5 bases, with 14 bases remaining between them. Germline V lookup: CDR1 SGHNT, CDR2 YENEEA. The CDR3 DNA reads TGTGCCAGCAGCTTAGGGCCTAGCGTATCGGAGACCCAGTACTTC. Protein: CASSLGPSVSETQYF. The entire variable domain, with the rest obtained from reference TRBV11-3 and TRBJ2-5, is as follows: EAGVVQSPRYKIIEKKQPVAFWCNPISGHNTLYWYLQNLGQGPELLIRYENEEAVDDSQLPKDRFSAERLKGVDSTLKIQPAELGDSAVYLCASSLGPSVSETQYFGPGTRLLVL.

The chain uses TRBV11-2 and TRBJ2-4; 12 bases fit TRBD2. The CDR3 loop spans 19 amino acids. V was clipped by 5 bases and J by 0 bases; unmatched bases: 11. Germline V gives CDR1 SGHAT, CDR2 FQNNGV. CDR3 in amino acids: CASSGASGRAWLAKNIQYF. The DNA of the CDR3 is TGTGCCAGCAGCGGGGCTAGCGGGAGGGCCTGGTTAGCCAAAAACATTCAGTACTTC.

V usage is TRBV4-3 and J usage is TRBJ2-2; D not resolved. The germline V gene encodes CDR1 LGHNA and CDR2 YSLEER. The CDR3 is 16 amino acids. Trimming shortened V by 3 bases and J by 0 bases, and 11 bases separated the two germline ends. CDR3 nucleotides: TGCGCCAGCAGCCACTACCCCAGGACGAACACCGGGGAGCTGTTTTTT. Translated: CASSHYPRTNTGELFF.

This sequence joins TRBV19 and TRBJ2-3; 11 bases are shared with TRBD2. V shed 6 bases, J shed 2 bases, and the junction held 7 bases outside the gene matches. The CDR3 contains 16 residues. Per germline, CDR1 LNHDA and CDR2 SQIVND (reference sequence). CDR3 loop: CASSGGLAAYTDTQYF. The CDR3 region has the DNA TGTGCCAGTAGCGGGGGACTAGCGGCATACACAGATACGCAGTATTTT.

The CDR3 region has the DNA TGTGCCAGCAGTCCCCCGGGGTTTTACTACGAGCAGTACTTC. This gives the protein CASSPPGFYYEQYF. The V and J genes are TRBV7-9 and TRBJ2-7; maybe TRBD2 (5 bases). The CDR3 has 14 residues. Trimming took off 6 bases at V and 3 bases at J, with 15 bases between the two ends. CDR1 and CDR2 (germline): SEHNR, FQNEAQ (reference sequence). The variable domain in full, with the rest retrieved from reference TRBV7-9 and TRBJ2-7, is DTGVSQNPRHKITKRGQNVTFRCDPISEHNRLYWYRQTLGQGPEFLTYFQNEAQLEKSRLLSDRFSAERPKGSFSTLEIQRTEQGDSAMYLCASSPPGFYYEQYFGPGTRLTVT.

As for this clone: One junction end disagrees with the germline gene, perhaps due to a read error. The chain is built from TRBV7-9 and TRBJ2-2; D is possibly TRBD1 (6 bases). The germline V gene has CDR1 SEHNR and CDR2 FQNEAQ (reference sequence). The CDR3 runs to 15 residues. CDR3 nucleotide sequence: TGTTCCAGCAGCTTTACAGGGAAGAACACCGGGGAGCTGTTTTTT. It codes for CSSSFTGKNTGELFF.

The chain is built from TRBV6-1 and TRBJ2-7; 8 nucleotides agree with TRBD2. This CDR3 has 14 residues. V lost 8 bases to trimming and J lost 2 bases; unmatched junction nucleotides: 8. Germline loops: CDR1 MNHNS, CDR2 SASEGT. CDR3 coding DNA: TGTGCCAGCCGGGAGGGTCTGGGAGCCTACGAGCAGTACTTC. Amino acids: CASREGLGAYEQYF.